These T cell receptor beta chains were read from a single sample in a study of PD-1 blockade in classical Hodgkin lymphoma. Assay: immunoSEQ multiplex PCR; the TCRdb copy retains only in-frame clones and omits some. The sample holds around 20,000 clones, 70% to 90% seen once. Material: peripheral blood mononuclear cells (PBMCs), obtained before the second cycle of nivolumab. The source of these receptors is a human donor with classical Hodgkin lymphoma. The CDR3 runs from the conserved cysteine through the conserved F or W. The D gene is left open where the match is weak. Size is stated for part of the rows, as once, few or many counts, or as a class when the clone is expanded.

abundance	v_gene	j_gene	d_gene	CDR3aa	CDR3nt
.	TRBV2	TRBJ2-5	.	CASSGLGQETQYF	TGTGCCAGCAGTGGACTAGGCCAAGAGACCCAGTACTTC
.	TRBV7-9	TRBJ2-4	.	CASSLDLGGNIQYF	TGTGCCAGCAGCTTAGATCTCGGGGGAAACATTCAGTACTTC
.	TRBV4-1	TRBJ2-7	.	CASSWTGKPLGDEQYF	TGCGCCAGCAGTTGGACGGGTAAGCCCCTGGGGGACGAGCAGTACTTC
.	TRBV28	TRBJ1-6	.	CASSRRQSNNSPLHF	TGTGCCAGCAGTAGGAGACAGAGTAATAATTCACCCCTCCACTTT
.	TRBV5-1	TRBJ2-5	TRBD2	CASSPLAGGPETQYF	TGCGCCAGCAGCCCTTTAGCGGGGGGGCCGGAGACCCAGTACTTC
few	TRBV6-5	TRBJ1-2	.	CASKNRAAYGYTF	TGTGCCAGCAAGAACCGGGCAGCCTATGGCTACACCTTC
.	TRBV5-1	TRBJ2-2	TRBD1	CATGTGSGELFF	TGCGCCACCGGGACAGGTTCCGGGGAGCTGTTTTTT
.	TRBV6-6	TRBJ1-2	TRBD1	CASSAQGGGYGYTF	TGTGCCAGCAGTGCTCAGGGGGGTGGCTATGGCTACACCTTC
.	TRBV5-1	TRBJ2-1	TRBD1	CASSLGQGGVNEQFF	TGCGCCAGCAGCTTGGGACAGGGGGGAGTCAATGAGCAGTTCTTC
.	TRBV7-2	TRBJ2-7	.	CASSLGRATYEQYF	TGTGCCAGCAGCTTGGGGCGGGCTACCTACGAGCAGTACTTC
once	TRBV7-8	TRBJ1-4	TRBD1	CASSLGQGLGEKLFF	TGTGCCAGCAGCCTCGGACAGGGTTTAGGTGAAAAACTGTTTTTT
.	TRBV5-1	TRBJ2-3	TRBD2	CASSLAGGTADTQYF	TGCGCCAGCAGCTTAGCGGGGGGCACCGCAGATACGCAGTATTTT
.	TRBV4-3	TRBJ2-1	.	CASGPGPTSSWNEQFF	TGCGCCAGCGGACCGGGACCTACCTCCTCTTGGAATGAGCAGTTCTTC
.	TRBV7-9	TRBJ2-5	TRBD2	CASRPSGASSGGAAETQYF	TGTGCCAGCCGGCCGTCCGGAGCTTCTAGCGGGGGGGCCGCCGAGACCCAGTACTTC
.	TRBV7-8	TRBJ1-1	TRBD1	CASSAGQGNTEAFF	TGTGCCAGCAGCGCTGGACAGGGAAACACTGAAGCTTTCTTT
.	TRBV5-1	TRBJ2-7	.	CASSAGQNYEQYF	TGCGCCAGCAGCGCGGGACAGAACTACGAGCAGTACTTC
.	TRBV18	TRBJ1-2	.	CASSPLGQEGGYTF	TGTGCCAGCTCACCACTGGGCCAGGAGGGTGGCTACACCTTC